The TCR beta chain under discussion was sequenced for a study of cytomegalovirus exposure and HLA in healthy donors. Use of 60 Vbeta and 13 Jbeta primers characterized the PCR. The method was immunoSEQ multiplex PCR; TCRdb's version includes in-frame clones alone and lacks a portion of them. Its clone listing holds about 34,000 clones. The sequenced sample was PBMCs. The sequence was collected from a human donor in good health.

In nucleotides, the CDR3 is TGTGCCAGTTCTGACAGGGGGGAAACTGAAGCTTTCTTT. It specifies CASSDRGETEAFF. This chain links TRBV27 with TRBJ1-1; TRBD1 agrees at 9 bases. With V trimmed by 9 bases and J by 5 bases, 7 bases remained unmatched. The CDR3 is made up of 13 amino acids. The germline CDR1 and CDR2 sequences are MNHEY and SMNVEV (reference sequence).